The 20 T cell receptor beta chains presented below share a single source sample, sequenced in a study of CD8 T cells in ankylosing spondylitis. Study-wide points: Characteristic of ankylosing spondylitis blood, it appeared, was a TCR beta motif comprising several highly homologous variants.

Via MiXCR, TCRdb re-called the 5' RACE reads, giving one row per CDR3 protein. Of over 700,000 distinct CDR3 sequences listed, around 20% are singletons. Antigens of these TCRs are unknown. The specimen was blood, either unsorted or a sorted T cell fraction (not recorded which). The receptors were sampled from a male donor with ankylosing spondylitis.

V usage is TRBV28 and J usage is TRBJ1-5; no reliable D call. The V gene's germline CDR1 is MDHEN and CDR2 SYDVKM. V was cut by 3 bases and J by 1 base, with 19 bases left in between. The CDR3 runs 18 residues. The CDR3 DNA is TGTGCCAGCAGTTTTTATACAACGCGGACGGTGAGCAATCAGCCCCAGCATTTT. Its translation is CASSFYTTRTVSNQPQHF.

This clonotype was picked up a small number of times. The chain is built from TRBV3-1 and TRBJ2-1, with D perhaps TRBD2 (7 bases). Trimming stripped 6 bases from V and 9 bases from J, with 12 bases between. CDR3 size: 12 residues. Germline V gene lookup returns CDR1 LGHDT and CDR2 YNNKEL (reference sequence). The CDR3 sequence: CASSYRGGEQFF. DNA for the CDR3: TGTGCCAGCAGTTATAGGGGGGGTGAGCAGTTCTTC.

This clonotype was counted a few times. This chain joins TRBV29-1 and TRBJ2-1, with TRBD2 identical over 8 bases. V shed 3 bases, J shed 8 bases, and the junction held 6 bases outside the gene matches. Germline V lookup: CDR1 SQVTM, CDR2 ANQGSEA. The CDR3 is 13 residues long. The CDR3 region has the DNA TGCAGCGTTGAGGAGCGGGAGTTCCATGAGCAGTTCTTC. Translation: CSVEEREFHEQFF.

The chain is built from TRBV7-3 and TRBJ2-6; D uncertain. Trimming removed 4 bases from V and 0 bases from J, with 10 bases in between. Germline CDR1 is SGHTA and CDR2 is FQGTGA. The CDR3 has 16 residues. The CDR3 nucleotides are TGTGCCAGCAGCTCACCTCGACCCTCTGGGGCCAACGTCCTGACTTTC. It specifies CASSSPRPSGANVLTF. Combining the CDR3 with reference TRBV7-3 and TRBJ2-6 gives the whole variable domain GAGVSQTPSNKVTEKGKYVELRCDPISGHTALYWYRQSLGQGPEFLIYFQGTGAADDSGLPNDRFFAVRPEGSVSTLKIQRTERGDSAVYLCASSSPRPSGANVLTFGAGSRLTVL.

Only a few counts were recorded for this clonotype. The chain links TRBV12-3 or TRBV12-4 to TRBJ2-7; 8 positions agree with TRBD1. The CDR3 totals 14 residues. V dropped 3 bases and J dropped 3; count of bases not matched to a gene: 4. The CDR3 DNA sequence: TGTGCCAGCAGTTTGGAACAGGGGGACTACGAGCAGTACTTC. It translates to CASSLEQGDYEQYF.

This clonotype occurred a few times. V and J are TRBV4-3 and TRBJ2-1, with TRBD2 matching 7 bases. V lost 3 bases and J lost 2; bases outside the gene matches: 4. This CDR3 comprises 15 residues. Germline V gives CDR1 LGHNA, CDR2 YSLEER. The CDR3 spells CASSHSLAAYNEQFF. The CDR3 region has the DNA TGCGCCAGCAGCCACAGTCTAGCGGCCTACAATGAGCAGTTCTTC.

V gene TRBV19 combines with J gene TRBJ2-1; 9 bases are shared with TRBD2. The CDR3 consists of 14 residues. CDR1 is LNHDA, CDR2 SQIVND, per germline (reference sequence). V shed 5 bases and J 5 bases; nucleotides not matched to a gene: 4. CDR3 loop: CASSWVAGDNEQFF. The CDR3 region has the DNA TGTGCCAGTAGTTGGGTAGCGGGAGACAATGAGCAGTTCTTC. Filled out from reference TRBV19 and TRBJ2-1, the complete variable domain reads DGGITQSPKYLFRKEGQNVTLSCEQNLNHDAMYWYRQDPGQGLRLIYYSQIVNDFQKGDIAEGYSVSREKKESFPLTVTSAQKNPTAFYLCASSWVAGDNEQFFGPGTRLTVL.

As to this clonotype: Relative to the germline gene, one junction end is altered; a read error may explain this. The chain is built from TRBV6-2 or TRBV6-3 and TRBJ1-2, with a possible D match to TRBD1 (6 bases). This CDR3 has 17 residues. The germline CDR1 and CDR2 sequences are MNHEY and SVGEGT. CDR3 bases: TGTGCCAGCAATTACCTCTGGACAGCTCGATTACACTATGGCTACACCTTC. Protein: CASNYLWTARLHYGYTF.

In this sample, this clonotype turned up a few times. The V and J genes are TRBV12-3 or TRBV12-4 and TRBJ1-4; D is undetermined. The CDR3 covers 12 residues. V shed 3 bases and J shed 7 bases, with 6 bases lying between them. The CDR3 here is CASSFSVEKLFF. CDR3 in DNA: TGTGCCAGCAGTTTCTCCGTTGAAAAACTGTTTTTT.

This clonotype was counted between two and nine times. The rearrangement joins TRBV20-1 to TRBJ2-7, with D possibly matching TRBD1 (5 bases). V was clipped by 8 bases and J by 4 bases, with 12 bases between them. The CDR3 consists of 11 residues. Germline V gene lookup returns CDR1 DFQATT and CDR2 SNEGSKA (reference sequence). CDR3 nucleotide sequence: TGCAGTTTCCTGGACATATACGAGCAGTACTTC. This gives the protein CSFLDIYEQYF.

This chain joins TRBV14 and TRBJ1-4, with a possible D match to TRBD1 (6 bases). The CDR3 totals 17 residues. Trimming shortened V by 1 base and J by 3 bases, and 15 bases separated the two germline ends. In germline, CDR1 is SGHDN, CDR2 FVKESK. The CDR3, as DNA: TGTGCCAGCAGCCAAGTCGGGACATACGGGGCTAATGAAAAACTGTTTTTT. Translated: CASSQVGTYGANEKLFF. Together with reference TRBV14 and TRBJ1-4, the CDR3 gives the full variable domain: EAGVTQFPSHSVIEKGQTVTLRCDPISGHDNLYWYRRVMGKEIKFLLHFVKESKQDESGMPNNRFLAERTGGTYSTLKVQPAELEDSGVYFCASSQVGTYGANEKLFFGSGTQLSVL.

V is TRBV5-6 and J is TRBJ2-3; TRBD2 matches 7 bases. Unmatched junction bases numbered 10, after V lost 4 bases and J lost 2 bases. The CDR3 totals 16 residues. Germline V lookup: CDR1 SGHDT, CDR2 YYEEEE. The CDR3 DNA is TGTGCCAGCAGCATAAGTTATGGGACTATCACAGATACGCAGTATTTT. Protein sequence: CASSISYGTITDTQYF.

This chain links TRBV5-1 with TRBJ2-1; tentatively, D is TRBD1 (6 bases). Trimming cost V 4 bases and J 8 bases, with 22 bases left between them. The length of the CDR3 is 16 residues. Germline CDR1 SGHRS, CDR2 YFSETQ. In nucleotides, the CDR3 is TGCGCCAGCAGCGGATCACCGGGACACCTCATGGATGAGCAGTTCTTC. This codes for CASSGSPGHLMDEQFF.

The chain employs TRBV11-3 and TRBJ2-1, with 14 bases that match TRBD2. CDR1 and CDR2 (germline): SGHNT, YENEEA. After removal of 4 bases from V and 9 bases from J, the junction contained 11 bases not matched to a gene. The CDR3 sequence is 17 residues long. The CDR3 loop reads CASSSATTSGGAFEQFF. The CDR3 DNA is TGTGCCAGCAGCTCCGCCACGACTAGCGGGGGGGCTTTTGAGCAGTTCTTC.

This clonotype was observed a handful of times. CDR3 loop: CSARGRGYNSPLHF. Written as DNA, the CDR3 is TGCAGTGCTAGAGGTCGGGGCTATAATTCACCCCTCCACTTT. V usage is TRBV20-1 and J usage is TRBJ1-6; D call uncertain. The ends were cut back, 1 base at V and 3 bases at J, with 7 bases in the middle. This CDR3 region has 14 residues. Germline V gives CDR1 DFQATT, CDR2 SNEGSKA (reference sequence).

This clonotype was seen only a few times. The chain employs TRBV4-1 and TRBJ2-5; 9 positions match TRBD2. CDR1 MGHRA and CDR2 YSYEKL come from the germline V gene. CDR3 length: 17 residues. The V gene end was trimmed by 1 base and the J gene end by 5 bases; junction bases not matched to a gene: 11. The chain's CDR3 is CASSQGLAGRSGETQYF. The CDR3 coding sequence is TGCGCCAGCAGCCAAGGGCTAGCGGGAAGGAGTGGGGAGACCCAGTACTTC.

This clonotype turned up a few times. The chain carries TRBV5-1 and TRBJ2-3; 7 bases fit TRBD2. In germline, CDR1 is SGHRS, CDR2 YFSETQ. The CDR3 extends over 16 amino acids. V dropped 2 bases and J dropped 7; count of bases not matched to a gene: 13. CDR3 sequence reads: CASSLRSQGLSNTQYF. Written as DNA, the CDR3 is TGCGCCAGCAGCTTAAGGTCTCAGGGACTATCAAATACGCAGTATTTT.

The J gene is TRBJ2-7, the V gene TRBV12-3 or TRBV12-4, with D possibly called TRBD1 or TRBD2 (5 bases each). The CDR3 extends over 15 amino acids. V was trimmed by 0 bases and J by 2 bases, leaving 11 bases between them. This CDR3 is CASSLATLGAYEQYF. The CDR3 DNA sequence: TGTGCCAGCAGTTTAGCGACGCTGGGGGCCTACGAGCAGTACTTC.

This chain links TRBV20-1 with TRBJ1-4, with 8 bases matching TRBD1. This CDR3 is 14 amino acids long. Germline trimming cut 2 bases from V and 8 bases from J; bases unmatched to any gene: 7. Germline CDR1 and CDR2: DFQATT and SNEGSKA (reference sequence). Here the CDR3 DNA reads TGCAGTGCTAGAATGGGACAGGCCGGAGAAAAACTGTTTTTT. Residues: CSARMGQAGEKLFF.

This clonotype has more than one count but fewer than ten. V is TRBV4-1 and J is TRBJ1-1; weak D call: TRBD1 (5 bases). Germline lookup yields CDR1 MGHRA and CDR2 YSYEKL. The ends were cut back, 2 bases at V and 2 bases at J, with 18 bases in the middle. CDR3 size: 17 residues. The CDR3: CASSQTNFGTGNTEAFF. CDR3 sequence (DNA): TGCGCCAGCAGCCAAACAAACTTCGGGACGGGTAACACTGAAGCTTTCTTT.